This T cell receptor beta chain was found in a study of control samples from healthy donors and cancer patients. Trimming stripped 3 bases from V and 2 bases from J, with 12 bases between. This CDR3 has 14 residues. Germline assignment: CDR1 SGHDT and CDR2 YYEEEE. The protocol was immunoSEQ multiplex PCR, while the TCRdb copy is restricted to in-frame clones and leaves out a portion. The sample records over 2,500 clones, around 94% being singletons. The sequenced material came from PBMCs. The source of this sequence is a man between 65 and 85 years old with lung cancer. This chain links TRBV5-6 with TRBJ2-7, with D tentatively TRBD1 or TRBD2 (5 bases each). This CDR3 reads CASSWGRETYEQYF. The CDR3 region has the DNA TGTGCCAGCAGCTGGGGACGAGAAACCTACGAGCAGTACTTC.